This T cell receptor beta chain was obtained from a study of blood T cell repertoires in COVID-19. The overall study: Some COVID-19 samples were acute and others convalescent; all came from the United States, Italy and Spain. PBMCs, B-cell-depleted T cells, or T cells were the source of the cDNA or gDNA that made up the material.

The table came from immunoSEQ multiplex PCR; TCRdb's copy has only in-frame clones and leaves some out. The sample shows roughly 49,000 clones, approximately 91% of them seen only once. The CDR3 length is 16 residues. In germline, CDR1 is MNHNS, CDR2 SASEGT. V lost 4 bases, J lost 5 bases, and 10 bases stayed unmatched. The clonotype comes from a woman of 80 years or more with acute or convalescent COVID-19. Sequencing input: peripheral blood. The chain links TRBV6-1 to TRBJ1-5; TRBD1 agrees at 8 bases. The CDR3 DNA reads as TGTGCCAGCAGTGCGACAGGGGCAGCGCCGTATCAGCCCCAGCATTTT. Translated: CASSATGAAPYQPQHF.